This TCR beta chain was captured in a study of T cells in Graves' hyperthyroidism and ophthalmopathy. Graves' hyperthyroidism showing no ophthalmopathy progression within 18 months was considered stable. Researchers barred patients who had uncontrolled infection, other autoimmune disease, pregnancy or lactation. What was amplified from RNA transcripts were TCR beta CDR3 regions. Primed by the HTBI set, a first-round RT-PCR was run on the TCR CDR3. TCRdb itself ran the multiplex PCR reads through MiXCR, one entry per CDR3 protein. The profile shows 650,000 to 700,000 distinct CDR3 sequences, about 18% of them singletons. This clonotype was detected ten times or more. Its specificity is not known. Whole-study findings and limits: For ophthalmopathy, model prediction preceded onset by a median roughly 6.3 months.

The germline gives CDR1 MNHEY, CDR2 SVGAGI. The CDR3 sequence is 17 residues long. V lost 0 bases to trimming and J lost 7 bases; unmatched junction nucleotides: 7. The chain combines TRBV6-5 with TRBJ2-1; 12 bases fit TRBD2. The sequenced sample was blood. The clonotype comes from a man aged 45-65 years with Graves' hyperthyroidism. CDR3 in DNA: TGTGCCAGCAGTTACTCGACTAGCGGGAGAGGAAAGAATGAGCAGTTCTTC. Its translation: CASSYSTSGRGKNEQFF.